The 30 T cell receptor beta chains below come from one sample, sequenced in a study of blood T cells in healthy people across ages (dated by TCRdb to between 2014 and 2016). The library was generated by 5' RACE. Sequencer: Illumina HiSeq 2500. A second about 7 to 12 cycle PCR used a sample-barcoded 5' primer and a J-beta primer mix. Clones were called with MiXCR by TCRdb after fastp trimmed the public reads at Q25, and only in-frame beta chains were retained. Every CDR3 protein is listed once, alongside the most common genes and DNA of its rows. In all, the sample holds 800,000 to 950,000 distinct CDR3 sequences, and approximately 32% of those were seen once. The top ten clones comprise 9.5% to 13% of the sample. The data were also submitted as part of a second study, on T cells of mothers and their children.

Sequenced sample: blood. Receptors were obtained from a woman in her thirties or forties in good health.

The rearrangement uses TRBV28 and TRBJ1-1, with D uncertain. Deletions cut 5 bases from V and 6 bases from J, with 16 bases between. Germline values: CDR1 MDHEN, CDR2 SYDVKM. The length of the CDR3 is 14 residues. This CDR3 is CASSAPIGRAEAFF. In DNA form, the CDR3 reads TGTGCCAGCAGTGCCCCTATTGGGAGGGCTGAAGCTTTCTTT.

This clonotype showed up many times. The CDR3 reads CASSEDGQGYNEQFF. The CDR3 DNA reads TGTGCCAGCAGTGAAGATGGACAGGGCTACAATGAGCAGTTCTTC. The V and J genes are TRBV6-4 and TRBJ2-1, with 8 bases lining up with TRBD1. The CDR3 sequence is 15 residues long. The germline V gene encodes CDR1 MRHNA and CDR2 SNTAGT. J lost 3 bases, V lost 3 bases, and 4 bases had no gene match.

The CDR3, as DNA: TGTGCCAGCAGTGGGCAGGGGGAAGGGTATAATTCACCCCTCCACTTT. Amino acid sequence: CASSGQGEGYNSPLHF. The chain is built from TRBV12-3 or TRBV12-4 and TRBJ1-6; 7 bases fit TRBD1. V was clipped by 5 bases and J by 4 bases; unmatched bases: 8. This CDR3 contains 16 residues.

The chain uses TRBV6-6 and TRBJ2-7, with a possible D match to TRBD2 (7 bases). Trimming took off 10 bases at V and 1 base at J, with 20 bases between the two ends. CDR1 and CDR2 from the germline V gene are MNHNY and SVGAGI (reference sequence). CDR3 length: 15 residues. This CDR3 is CANNDGGHRSYEQYF. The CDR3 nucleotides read TGTGCCAACAACGACGGGGGGCATCGGTCCTACGAGCAGTACTTC.

CDR3 sequence: CASSAGVNYEQYF. In nucleotides, the CDR3 is TGTGCCAGCAGTGCAGGGGTAAACTACGAGCAGTACTTC. J is TRBJ2-7 and V is TRBV6-1; D perhaps matches TRBD1 (6 bases). The CDR3 extends over 13 amino acids. Germline V gene data show CDR1 as MNHNS and CDR2 as SASEGT. V was shortened by 4 bases and J by 3 bases, with 10 bases between the two germline ends.

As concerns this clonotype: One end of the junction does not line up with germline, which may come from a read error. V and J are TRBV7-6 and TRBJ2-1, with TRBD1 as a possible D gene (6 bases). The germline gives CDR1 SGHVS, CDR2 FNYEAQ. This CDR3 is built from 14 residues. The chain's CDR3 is CTSSTSGQTNEQFF. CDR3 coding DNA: TGTACCAGCAGCACCAGTGGACAGACCAATGAGCAGTTCTTC.

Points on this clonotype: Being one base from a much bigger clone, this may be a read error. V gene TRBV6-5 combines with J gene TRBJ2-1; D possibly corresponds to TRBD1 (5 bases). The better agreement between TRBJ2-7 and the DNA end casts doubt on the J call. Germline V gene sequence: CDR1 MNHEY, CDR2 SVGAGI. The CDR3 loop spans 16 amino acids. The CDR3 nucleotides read TGTGCCAGCAGTTACCAGGCAGGGTACGCCTACAATGAGCAGTACTTC. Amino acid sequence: CASSYQAGYAYNEQYF.

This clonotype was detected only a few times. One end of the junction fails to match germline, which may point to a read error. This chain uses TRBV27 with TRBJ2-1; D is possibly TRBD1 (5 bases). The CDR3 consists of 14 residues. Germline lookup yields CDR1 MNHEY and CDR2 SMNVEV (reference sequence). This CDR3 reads CTSSLVGQGNEQFF. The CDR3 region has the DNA TGTACCAGCAGTTTAGTCGGGCAGGGCAATGAGCAGTTCTTC.

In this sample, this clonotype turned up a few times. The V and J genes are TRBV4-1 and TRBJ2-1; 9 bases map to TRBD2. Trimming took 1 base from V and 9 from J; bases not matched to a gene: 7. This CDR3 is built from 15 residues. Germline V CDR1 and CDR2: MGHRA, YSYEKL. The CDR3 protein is CASSQVASGNGEQFF. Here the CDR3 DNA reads TGCGCCAGCAGCCAAGTGGCTAGCGGGAACGGTGAGCAGTTCTTC.

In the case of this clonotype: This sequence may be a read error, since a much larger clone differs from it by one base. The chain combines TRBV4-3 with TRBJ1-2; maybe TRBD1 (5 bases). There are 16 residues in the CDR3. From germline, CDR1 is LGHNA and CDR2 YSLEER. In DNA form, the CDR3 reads TGCGCCGGCAGCCCCAGGCACCGGGACGGCGGGTATGGCTACACCTTC. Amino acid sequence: CAGSPRHRDGGYGYTF.

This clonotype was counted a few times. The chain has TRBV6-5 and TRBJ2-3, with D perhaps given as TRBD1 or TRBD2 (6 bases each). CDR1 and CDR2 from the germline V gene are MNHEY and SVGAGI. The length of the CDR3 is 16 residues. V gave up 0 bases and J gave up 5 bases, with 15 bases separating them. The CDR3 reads CASSYSTWGARDTQYF. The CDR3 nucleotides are TGTGCCAGCAGTTACTCCACTTGGGGGGCACGAGATACGCAGTATTTT.

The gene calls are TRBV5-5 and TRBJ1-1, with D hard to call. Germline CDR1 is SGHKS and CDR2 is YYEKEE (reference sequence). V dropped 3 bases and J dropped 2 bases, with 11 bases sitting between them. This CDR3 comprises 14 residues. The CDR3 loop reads CASSWSSTNTEAFF. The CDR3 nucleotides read TGTGCCAGCAGCTGGAGCAGCACCAACACTGAAGCTTTCTTT. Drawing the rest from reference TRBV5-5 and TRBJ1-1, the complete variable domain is DAGVTQSPTHLIKTRGQQVTLRCSPISGHKSVSWYQQVLGQGPQFIFQYYEKEERGRGNFPDRFSARQFPNYSSELNVNALLLGDSALYLCASSWSSTNTEAFFGQGTRLTVV.

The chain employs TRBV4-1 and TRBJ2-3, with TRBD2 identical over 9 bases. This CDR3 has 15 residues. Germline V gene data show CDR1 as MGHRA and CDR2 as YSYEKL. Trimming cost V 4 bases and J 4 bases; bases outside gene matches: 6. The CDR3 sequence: CASSRAGGSSDTQYF. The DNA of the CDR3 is TGCGCCAGCAGCCGAGCGGGGGGATCCTCAGATACGCAGTATTTT.

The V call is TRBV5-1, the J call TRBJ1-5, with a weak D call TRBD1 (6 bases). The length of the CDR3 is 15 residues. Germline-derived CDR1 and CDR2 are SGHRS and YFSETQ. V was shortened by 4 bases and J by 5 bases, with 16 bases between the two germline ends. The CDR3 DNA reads TGCGCCAGCAGCCGGCTGGGGGCAGCAGATCAGCCCCAGCATTTT. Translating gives CASSRLGAADQPQHF.

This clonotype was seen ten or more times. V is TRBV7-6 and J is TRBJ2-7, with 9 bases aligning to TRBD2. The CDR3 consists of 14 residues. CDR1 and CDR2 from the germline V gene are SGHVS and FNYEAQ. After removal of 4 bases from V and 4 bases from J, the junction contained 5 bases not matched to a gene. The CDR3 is CASSSSGATYEQYF. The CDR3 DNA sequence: TGTGCCAGCAGCTCTAGCGGGGCCACGTACGAGCAGTACTTC.

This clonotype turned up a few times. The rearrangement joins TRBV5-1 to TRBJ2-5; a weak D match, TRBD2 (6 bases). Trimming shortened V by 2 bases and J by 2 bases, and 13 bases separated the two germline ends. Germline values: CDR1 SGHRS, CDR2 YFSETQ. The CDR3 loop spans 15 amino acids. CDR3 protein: CASSFRRVLQETQYF. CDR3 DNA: TGCGCCAGCAGCTTCAGGAGGGTCTTACAAGAGACCCAGTACTTC. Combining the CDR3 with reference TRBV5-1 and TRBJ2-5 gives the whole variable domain KAGVTQTPRYLIKTRGQQVTLSCSPISGHRSVSWYQQTPGQGLQFLFEYFSETQRNKGNFPGRFSGRQFSNSRSEMNVSTLELGDSALYLCASSFRRVLQETQYFGPGTRLLVL.

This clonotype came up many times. The CDR3, as DNA: TGTGCCAGCAGTTTCGGGACTAGCGGGGGGGGCAATGAGCAGTTCTTC. Its protein is CASSFGTSGGGNEQFF. The V and J genes are TRBV27 and TRBJ2-1, with TRBD2 matching 16 bases. CDR3 length: 16 amino acids. Germline V CDR1 and CDR2: MNHEY, SMNVEV (reference sequence). V dropped 3 bases and J dropped 6; count of bases not matched to a gene: 2.

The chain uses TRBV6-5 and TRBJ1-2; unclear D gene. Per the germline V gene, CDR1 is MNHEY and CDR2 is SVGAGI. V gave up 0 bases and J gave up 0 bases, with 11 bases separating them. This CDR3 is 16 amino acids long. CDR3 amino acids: CASSYSAANPNYGYTF. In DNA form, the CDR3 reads TGTGCCAGCAGTTACTCGGCAGCAAACCCTAACTATGGCTACACCTTC.

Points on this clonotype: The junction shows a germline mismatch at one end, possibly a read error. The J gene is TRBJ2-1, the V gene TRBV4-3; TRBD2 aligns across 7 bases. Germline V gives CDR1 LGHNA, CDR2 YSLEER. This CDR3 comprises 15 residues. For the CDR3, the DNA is TGCGCCAGCAGCCAACGAGCGGGGACCTACAATGAGCGGTTCTTC. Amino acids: CASSQRAGTYNERFF.

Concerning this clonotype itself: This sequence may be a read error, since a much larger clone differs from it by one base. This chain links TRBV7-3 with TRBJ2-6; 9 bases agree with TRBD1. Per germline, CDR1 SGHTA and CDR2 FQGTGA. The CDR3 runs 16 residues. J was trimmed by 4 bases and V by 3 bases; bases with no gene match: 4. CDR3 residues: CASSFDRGAGANVLTF. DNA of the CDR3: TGTGCCAGCAGCTTTGACAGGGGGGCCGGGGCCAACGTCCTGACTTTC.

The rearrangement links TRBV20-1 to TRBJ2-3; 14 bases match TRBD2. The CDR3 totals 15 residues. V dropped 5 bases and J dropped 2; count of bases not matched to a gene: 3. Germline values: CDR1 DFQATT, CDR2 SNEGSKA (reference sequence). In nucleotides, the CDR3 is TGCAGTGCTGAGGGACTAGCGGGGGACACAGATACGCAGTATTTT. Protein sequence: CSAEGLAGDTDTQYF.

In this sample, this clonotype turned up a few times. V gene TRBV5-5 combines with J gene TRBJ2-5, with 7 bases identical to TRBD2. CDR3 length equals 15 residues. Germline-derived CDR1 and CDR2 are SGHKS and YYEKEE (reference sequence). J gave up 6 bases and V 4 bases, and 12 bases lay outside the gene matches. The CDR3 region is CASSPLREREQTQYF. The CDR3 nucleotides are TGTGCCAGCAGCCCCCTCAGGGAGCGGGAACAGACCCAGTACTTC.

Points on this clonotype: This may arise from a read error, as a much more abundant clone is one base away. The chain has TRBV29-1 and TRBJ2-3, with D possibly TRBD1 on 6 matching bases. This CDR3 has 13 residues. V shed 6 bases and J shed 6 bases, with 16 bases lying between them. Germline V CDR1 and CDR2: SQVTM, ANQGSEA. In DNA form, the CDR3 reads TGCAGCGTAGAACAGGGTGCGTCCGATACGCAGTATTTT. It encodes CSVEQGASDTQYF.

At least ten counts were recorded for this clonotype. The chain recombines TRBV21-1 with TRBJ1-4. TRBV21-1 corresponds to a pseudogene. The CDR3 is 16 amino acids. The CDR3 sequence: CASSKAQQEHNEKLFF. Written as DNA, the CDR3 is TGTGCCAGCAGCAAAGCGCAGCAGGAACATAATGAAAAACTGTTTTTT.

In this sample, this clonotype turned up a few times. CDR3 nucleotides: TGTGCCTGGAGCGTCCGGAACTATGGCTACACCTTC. Its protein product is CAWSVRNYGYTF. The V gene is TRBV30, the J gene TRBJ1-2; D is unresolved. V was cut by 3 bases and J by 2 bases, with 7 bases left in between. Per the germline V gene, CDR1 is GTSNPN and CDR2 is SVGIG (reference sequence). This CDR3 comprises 12 residues.

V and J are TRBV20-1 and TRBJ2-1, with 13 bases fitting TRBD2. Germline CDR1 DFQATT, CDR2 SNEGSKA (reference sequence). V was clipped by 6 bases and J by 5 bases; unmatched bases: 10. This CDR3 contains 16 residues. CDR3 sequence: CSAPTSGGGRDNEQFF. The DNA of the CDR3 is TGCAGTGCACCTACTAGCGGGGGGGGGAGGGACAATGAGCAGTTCTTC.

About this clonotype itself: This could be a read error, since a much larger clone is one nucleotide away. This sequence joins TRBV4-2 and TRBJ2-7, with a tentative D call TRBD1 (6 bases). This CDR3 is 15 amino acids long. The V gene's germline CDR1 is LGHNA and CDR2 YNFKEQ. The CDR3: CANSPGQGPGYEQYF. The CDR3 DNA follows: TGTGCCAACAGCCCGGGGCAGGGGCCAGGCTACGAGCAGTACTTC.

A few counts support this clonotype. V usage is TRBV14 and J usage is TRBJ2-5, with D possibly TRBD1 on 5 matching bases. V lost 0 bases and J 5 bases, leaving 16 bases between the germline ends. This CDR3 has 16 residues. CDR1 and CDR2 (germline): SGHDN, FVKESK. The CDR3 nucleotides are TGTGCCAGCAGCCAAGATTTTGGGGCGACGCGGGAGACCCAGTACTTC. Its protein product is CASSQDFGATRETQYF.

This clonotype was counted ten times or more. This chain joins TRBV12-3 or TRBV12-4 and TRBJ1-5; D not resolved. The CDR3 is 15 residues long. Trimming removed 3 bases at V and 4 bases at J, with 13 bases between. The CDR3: CASSFRGTVNQPQHF. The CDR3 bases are TGTGCCAGCAGTTTTCGGGGTACCGTTAATCAGCCCCAGCATTTT.

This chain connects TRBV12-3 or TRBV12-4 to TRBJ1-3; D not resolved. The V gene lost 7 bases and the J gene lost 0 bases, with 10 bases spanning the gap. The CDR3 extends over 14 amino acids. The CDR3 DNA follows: TGTGCCAGCACCCCAGTTGTCTCTGGAAACACCATATATTTT. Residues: CASTPVVSGNTIYF.